Described below is a single T cell receptor beta chain sequence and its context. Its target is unknown. V lost 6 bases to trimming and J lost 2 bases; unmatched junction nucleotides: 2. This CDR3 contains 13 residues. Germline V lookup: CDR1 KGHSH, CDR2 LQKENI. Assay: immunoSEQ multiplex PCR; the TCRdb copy retains only in-frame clones and omits some. The table includes 90,000 to 120,000 clones, roughly two thirds detected once. This record belongs to a study of shared clonotypes between healthy human individuals. Study findings and constraints: Sampling covered blood only; tissue repertoires likely differ.

Sequencing was done on a sample of memory CD8+ T cells sorted from blood. Noted subset: CD45RO+ cells pooled with CCR7-negative TemRA cells. This receptor was identified in a young woman in good health. The V call is TRBV18, the J call TRBJ2-3, with 7 positions matching TRBD1. This chain's CDR3 is CASSGTVTDTQYF. CDR3 bases: TGTGCCAGCTCGGGGACAGTCACAGATACGCAGTATTTT. Using reference TRBV18 and TRBJ2-3 for the parts outside the CDR3, the full variable domain is NAGVMQNPRHLVRRRGQEARLRCSPMKGHSHVYWYRQLPEEGLKFMVYLQKENIIDESGMPKERFSAEFPKEGPSILRIQQVVRGDSAAYFCASSGTVTDTQYFGPGTRLTVL.